A selection of T cell receptor beta chains follows, all from one sample in a study of shared clonotypes between healthy human individuals. TCRdb keeps only in-frame clones here, not all; method: immunoSEQ multiplex PCR. The sample yields some 1,400,000 clones, 95% to 97% seen once. Sequencing used naive CD4+ T cells sorted from blood. These receptors were obtained from a man aged 25-40 years in good health. Both conserved end residues are part of each CDR3. Each record gives: J gene, D gene, V gene, clone size, CDR3 protein, CDR3 DNA. A D gene is named only where the DNA matches it firmly. Not every row has a clone size; where given, it reads once, few, many or a size class.

TRBJ2-5 | . | TRBV5-1 | . | CASSFRAQETQYF | TGCGCCAGCAGCTTCCGGGCTCAAGAGACCCAGTACTTC
TRBJ1-3 | TRBD1 | TRBV6-6 | once | CASSYAGTGGNTIYF | TGTGCCAGCAGTTACGCCGGGACAGGGGGGAACACCATATATTTT
TRBJ1-5 | . | TRBV2 | once | CASSGGTIGNQPQHF | TGTGCCAGCAGTGGAGGGACTATAGGCAATCAGCCCCAGCATTTT
TRBJ1-5 | . | TRBV25-1 | . | CASSTEISNQPQHF | TGTGCCAGCAGTACGGAGATTAGCAATCAGCCCCAGCATTTT
TRBJ1-5 | . | TRBV5-5 | . | CASSFLNQPQHF | TGTGCCAGCAGCTTTCTGAATCAGCCCCAGCATTTT
TRBJ2-7 | TRBD2 | TRBV7-8 | . | CASSLRGGGQQYF | TGTGCCAGCAGCTTAAGGGGCGGGGGACAGCAGTACTTC
TRBJ1-1 | TRBD1 | TRBV5-5 | . | CASSLAGGGTEAFF | TGTGCCAGCAGCTTGGCAGGGGGCGGAACTGAAGCTTTCTTT
TRBJ1-1 | . | TRBV7-8 | few | CASSLGRNTEAFF | TGTGCCAGCAGCTTAGGACGGAACACTGAAGCTTTCTTT
TRBJ2-7 | TRBD1 | TRBV15 | . | CATSPRTGGYEQYF | TGTGCCACCAGCCCCAGGACAGGGGGCTACGAGCAGTACTTC
TRBJ1-3 | . | TRBV10-1 | . | CASSTFGANCLNTIYF | TGCGCCAGCAGTACTTTCGGCGCCAATTGTTTAAACACCATATATTTT
TRBJ2-1 | TRBD2 | TRBV11-2 | . | CASSLPPLAGVAEQFF | TGTGCCAGCAGCCTACCCCCACTAGCGGGAGTTGCTGAGCAGTTCTTC
TRBJ2-1 | TRBD1 | TRBV7-9 | . | CASSYRTGQFF | TGTGCCAGCAGCTACCGGACAGGGCAGTTCTTC
TRBJ2-3 | . | TRBV2 | . | CASSEVGGRGDTQYF | TGTGCCAGCAGTGAAGTGGGCGGACGAGGGGATACGCAGTATTTT
TRBJ2-3 | . | TRBV6-1 | . | CASTFTFTDTQYF | TGTGCCAGCACTTTCACCTTCACAGATACGCAGTATTTT
TRBJ2-2 | TRBD2 | TRBV19 | . | CASSTGLAGHTGELFF | TGTGCCAGTAGTACGGGACTAGCGGGACACACCGGGGAGCTGTTTTTT
TRBJ2-5 | TRBD2 | TRBV14 | . | CASSLTSGNAFQETQYF | TGTGCCAGCAGCCTAACTAGCGGGAACGCATTTCAAGAGACCCAGTACTTC
TRBJ2-7 | TRBD2 | TRBV28 | . | CASSNGLALEQYF | TGTGCCAGCAGTAACGGACTAGCGCTCGAGCAGTACTTC
TRBJ2-7 | . | TRBV6-1 | . | CASRDRLISSYEQYF | TGTGCCAGCAGGGACCGTCTCATTAGCTCCTACGAGCAGTACTTC
TRBJ2-7 | . | TRBV11-2 | . | CASSGPGPRLYEQYF | TGTGCCAGCAGCGGACCGGGACCCAGGTTGTACGAGCAGTACTTC
TRBJ2-1 | TRBD1 | TRBV30 | . | CAWNRGLFSYNEQFF | TGTGCCTGGAACAGGGGTCTTTTTTCCTACAATGAGCAGTTCTTC
TRBJ2-7 | TRBD2 | TRBV5-4 | . | CASSKTSGTRSSYEQYF | TGTGCCAGCAGCAAAACATCCGGGACTAGGAGCTCCTACGAGCAGTACTTC
TRBJ2-7 | TRBD2 | TRBV10-3 | . | CAISGTSGSYEQYF | TGTGCCATCAGCGGGACTAGCGGCTCCTACGAGCAGTACTTC
TRBJ2-7 | . | TRBV29-1 | . | CSVEAHYEQYF | TGCAGCGTGGAGGCGCACTACGAGCAGTACTTC
TRBJ2-3 | . | TRBV28 | . | CASSLGGDTDTQYF | TGTGCCAGCAGTTTGGGGGGTGACACAGATACGCAGTATTTT
TRBJ2-7 | TRBD2 | TRBV9 | . | CASSGAGTSGSYEQYF | TGTGCCAGCAGCGGAGCGGGGACTAGCGGCTCCTACGAGCAGTACTTC
TRBJ1-2 | . | TRBV27 | . | CASGPFHGYTF | TGTGCCAGCGGCCCATTTCATGGCTACACCTTC
TRBJ1-1 | . | TRBV4-3 | . | CASSQDGVTSNTEAFF | TGCGCCAGCAGCCAAGATGGCGTTACATCGAACACTGAAGCTTTCTTT
TRBJ2-3 | TRBD2 | TRBV7-9 | . | CASSLGLAGVGGTTDTQYF | TGTGCCAGCAGCTTAGGACTAGCGGGAGTTGGGGGAACAACAGATACGCAGTATTTT
TRBJ2-1 | TRBD2 | TRBV12-5 | . | CASGLGGTSGSDDEQFF | TGTGCTAGTGGTTTGGGGGGGACTAGCGGGAGTGATGATGAGCAGTTCTTC
TRBJ2-7 | TRBD1 | TRBV10-3 | once | CAIGGQGAILNEQYF | TGTGCCATAGGCGGACAGGGGGCAATTCTAAACGAGCAGTACTTC
TRBJ2-7 | TRBD2 | TRBV2 | . | CASRDAQGLGDYEQYF | TGTGCCAGCAGAGACGCGCAGGGACTAGGGGACTACGAGCAGTACTTC
TRBJ2-6 | . | TRBV7-8 | once | CASSSGRFSGANVLTF | TGTGCCAGCAGTTCAGGACGGTTCTCTGGGGCCAACGTCCTGACTTTC
TRBJ2-4 | TRBD1 | TRBV27 | . | CASSLQGTGFQYF | TGTGCCAGCAGCTTACAGGGGACAGGGTTTCAGTACTTC
TRBJ2-2 | . | TRBV7-9 | . | CASSSILQGGELFF | TGTGCCAGCAGCTCGATACTACAGGGAGGGGAGCTGTTTTTT
TRBJ2-2 | . | TRBV5-1 | . | CASSLVSGGELFF | TGCGCCAGCAGCTTGGTTAGCGGCGGGGAGCTGTTTTTT
TRBJ2-7 | . | TRBV9 | . | CASSASGHKVLHTYEQYF | TGTGCCAGCAGCGCTTCGGGACACAAAGTGCTACATACCTACGAGCAGTACTTC
TRBJ2-7 | . | TRBV7-2 | . | CASSSTGGGAYEQYF | TGTGCCAGCAGCTCAACAGGGGGGGGCGCCTACGAGCAGTACTTC
TRBJ2-7 | TRBD1 | TRBV4-1 | . | CASSQGATGGSGEQYF | TGCGCCAGCAGCCAGGGGGCGACAGGGGGCTCGGGTGAGCAGTACTTC
TRBJ2-1 | . | TRBV21-1 | . | CASTGADEVGIDEQFF | TGTGCCAGCACGGGGGCGGACGAGGTAGGGATCGATGAGCAGTTCTTC
TRBJ1-1 | TRBD1 | TRBV6-1 | . | CASSGDRNTEAFF | TGTGCCAGCAGTGGGGACAGGAACACTGAAGCTTTCTTT
TRBJ2-3 | TRBD1 | TRBV5-1 | . | CASSVGTGVGREYF | TGCGCCAGCAGCGTCGGGACAGGGGTCGGCAGGGAGTATTTT
TRBJ2-5 | . | TRBV5-1 | . | CASSEEETQYF | TGCGCCAGCAGCGAAGAAGAGACCCAGTACTTC
TRBJ2-3 | TRBD2 | TRBV10-3 | . | CAINPLAGGPDTQYF | TGTGCCATCAACCCTCTAGCGGGAGGGCCAGATACGCAGTATTTT
TRBJ1-2 | TRBD1 | TRBV11-1 | . | CASSSRQGMHYGYTF | TGTGCCAGCAGCTCCAGACAGGGAATGCACTATGGCTACACCTTC
TRBJ2-7 | . | TRBV11-2 | . | CASSLAGKGGGEQYF | TGTGCCAGCAGCTTAGCAGGGAAGGGAGGCGGCGAGCAGTACTTC
TRBJ1-2 | . | TRBV6-1 | . | CASSDGPTGGYGYTF | TGTGCCAGCAGTGACGGGCCGACCGGGGGCTATGGCTACACCTTC
TRBJ2-7 | . | TRBV7-2 | . | CASSLGDRHSLEQYF | TGTGCCAGCAGCTTAGGCGACCGCCATTCGTTAGAGCAGTACTTC
TRBJ2-2 | TRBD2 | TRBV27 | . | CASSLTPTSGRGGELFF | TGTGCCAGCAGTCTAACTCCGACTAGCGGGAGAGGGGGGGAGCTGTTTTTT
TRBJ2-3 | TRBD2 | TRBV7-9 | once | CASSLARLAGAPDTQYF | TGTGCCAGCAGCTTAGCCCGACTAGCGGGAGCACCAGATACGCAGTATTTT
TRBJ1-2 | . | TRBV7-2 | . | CASSSSGTVYGYTF | TGTGCCAGCAGCTCGTCCGGGACGGTATATGGCTACACCTTC
TRBJ2-1 | . | TRBV28 | . | CASSPGTGHPDYNEQFF | TGTGCCAGCAGTCCTGGAACAGGGCATCCGGACTACAATGAGCAGTTCTTC